A selection of T cell receptor beta chains follows, all from one sample in a study of blood T cell repertoires in COVID-19. Sequencing was performed with immunoSEQ multiplex PCR; in TCRdb, only in-frame clones are kept and a portion is missing. The data show 110,000 or so clones, around 87% seen once. The material sequenced was peripheral blood. These receptors all stem from a woman aged 50 to 65 with acute or convalescent COVID-19. Each CDR3 is given with its conserved first and last residue. The order of the fields is D gene, clone size, J gene, V gene, CDR3 DNA, CDR3 protein. D genes are given only for firm matches. Size is stated for part of the rows, as once, few or many counts, or as a class when the clone is expanded.

D: TRBD1; size: .; J: TRBJ2-5; V: TRBV5-6; DNA: TGTGCCAGCAGCCGCGGGACAGGGGGTTTCAAAGAGACCCAGTACTTC; CDR3: CASSRGTGGFKETQYF
D: TRBD1; size: .; J: TRBJ2-7; V: TRBV7-2; DNA: TGTGCCAGCAGCTTAGCCGGGACAGACTCCTACGAGCAGTACTTC; CDR3: CASSLAGTDSYEQYF
D: TRBD1; size: .; J: TRBJ1-1; V: TRBV19; DNA: TGTGCCAGTTCCGACAGGGGGAACACTGAAGCTTTCTTT; CDR3: CASSDRGNTEAFF
D: TRBD1; size: few; J: TRBJ1-2; V: TRBV6-5; DNA: TGTGCCAGCAGTACAGGGGGCGACTATGGCTACACCTTC; CDR3: CASSTGGDYGYTF
D: TRBD2; size: .; J: TRBJ2-7; V: TRBV11-3; DNA: TGTGCCAGCAGCAGAGGACTAGCGGGGGTAGGACAGCAGTACTTC; CDR3: CASSRGLAGVGQQYF
D: TRBD2; size: .; J: TRBJ2-1; V: TRBV10-2; DNA: TGCGCCAGCAGTGAGTGGGCGGGGACTAGCGGATACAATGAGCAGTTCTTC; CDR3: CASSEWAGTSGYNEQFF
D: .; size: .; J: TRBJ1-1; V: TRBV15; DNA: TGTGCCACCACCAGGGAACTCGCTTCTCTAGGCACTGAAGCTTTCTTT; CDR3: CATTRELASLGTEAFF
D: .; size: .; J: TRBJ2-3; V: TRBV6-5; DNA: TGTGCCAGCAGTTACTCGAGCGGGTTCACAGATACGCAGTATTTT; CDR3: CASSYSSGFTDTQYF
D: .; size: .; J: TRBJ1-1; V: TRBV12-3/TRBV12-4; DNA: TGTGCCAGCAGTTCCCAGGGGCCCCCGGGGTCTTTCTTT; CDR3: CASSSQGPPGSFF
D: TRBD1; size: .; J: TRBJ1-5; V: TRBV2; DNA: TGTGCCAGCGACAGGGAAGGTCAGCCCCAGCATTTT; CDR3: CASDREGQPQHF
D: .; size: .; J: TRBJ2-7; V: TRBV3-1/TRBV3-2; DNA: TGTGCCAGCAGCCAAAAAACGGGGGGCACGTACTTC; CDR3: CASSQKTGGTYF
D: .; size: .; J: TRBJ1-3; V: TRBV19; DNA: TGTGCCAGTAGCCCTTCCCGGAGGTCGGGAAACACCATATATTTT; CDR3: CASSPSRRSGNTIYF
D: .; size: .; J: TRBJ2-7; V: TRBV12-5; DNA: TGTGCTAGTGGTACACAGGGTAACGCTAGGGACGAGCAGTACTTC; CDR3: CASGTQGNARDEQYF
D: TRBD1; size: once; J: TRBJ1-1; V: TRBV7-8; DNA: TGTGCCAGCAGCTCCGGGACAGCCACTGAAGCTTTCTTT; CDR3: CASSSGTATEAFF
D: .; size: .; J: TRBJ1-2; V: TRBV9; DNA: TGTGCCAGCAGCGCACCCAGGGGAAATAGCTATGGCTACACCTTC; CDR3: CASSAPRGNSYGYTF
D: TRBD2; size: .; J: TRBJ2-7; V: TRBV2; DNA: TGTGCCAGCAGTGAATGGCTAGCGGGGAGGGGCGAGCAGTACTTC; CDR3: CASSEWLAGRGEQYF
D: TRBD1; size: .; J: TRBJ2-5; V: TRBV5-4; DNA: TGTGCCAGCAGCGGGATGGGACAGAGCCAAGAGACCCAGTACTTC; CDR3: CASSGMGQSQETQYF
D: TRBD2; size: few; J: TRBJ2-7; V: TRBV11-2; DNA: TGTGCCAGCAGCCCCGATAGCGGGATATCCTCCTACGAGCAGTACTTC; CDR3: CASSPDSGISSYEQYF
D: .; size: .; J: TRBJ1-2; V: TRBV6-6; DNA: TGTGCCAGCAAGTGGACAGCCGCCTTGAACTATGGCTACACCTTC; CDR3: CASKWTAALNYGYTF
D: .; size: .; J: TRBJ1-6; V: TRBV14; DNA: TGTGCCAGCAGGCGAGGGTTTTGGAATTCACCCCTCCACTTT; CDR3: CASRRGFWNSPLHF
D: .; size: .; J: TRBJ1-1; V: TRBV5-1; DNA: TGCGCCAGCATGGGACTCACTGAAGCTTTCTTT; CDR3: CASMGLTEAFF
D: TRBD2; size: once; J: TRBJ2-7; V: TRBV5-4; DNA: TGTGCCAGCAGCTTGGCACTAGCGGCCACCTACGAGCAGTACTTC; CDR3: CASSLALAATYEQYF
D: .; size: .; J: TRBJ2-3; V: TRBV29-1; DNA: TGCAGCGTTGATGGACGGAGGGGTCCCACAGATACGCAGTATTTT; CDR3: CSVDGRRGPTDTQYF
D: TRBD1; size: .; J: TRBJ1-1; V: TRBV19; DNA: TGTGCCAGTAGTATAGCGATCCGGACAGGTGAAGTCACTGAAGCTTTCTTT; CDR3: CASSIAIRTGEVTEAFF
D: TRBD2; size: .; J: TRBJ2-7; V: TRBV5-5; DNA: TGTGCCAGCAGTAGAACCGGGACTAGCGGTAACTACGAGCAGTACTTC; CDR3: CASSRTGTSGNYEQYF
D: .; size: .; J: TRBJ1-5; V: TRBV7-2; DNA: TGTGCCAGCAGCTTACAGGGGCACCAGCCCCAGCATTTT; CDR3: CASSLQGHQPQHF
D: .; size: .; J: TRBJ1-5; V: TRBV5-8; DNA: TGTGCCAGCAGCTTGGTCCCTTTTTCGACATCGGTTAGCAATCAGCCCCAGCATTTT; CDR3: CASSLVPFSTSVSNQPQHF
D: .; size: .; J: TRBJ1-1; V: TRBV11-2; DNA: TGTGCCAGCAGCCTCGAACTGTTGTCAGAAGCTTTCTTT; CDR3: CASSLELLSEAFF
D: .; size: once; J: TRBJ2-5; V: TRBV14; DNA: TGTGCCAGCAGCCAAGCGGACTATTGGGAGACCCAGTACTTC; CDR3: CASSQADYWETQYF
D: .; size: few; J: TRBJ2-3; V: TRBV7-3; DNA: TGTGCCAGCAGCCGAGGGACAAGCACAGATACGCAGTATTTT; CDR3: CASSRGTSTDTQYF
D: .; size: .; J: TRBJ1-2; V: TRBV7-3; DNA: TGTGCCAGCAGCCCCGCGGAGGGCTATGGCTACACCTTC; CDR3: CASSPAEGYGYTF
D: TRBD1; size: .; J: TRBJ1-1; V: TRBV11-2; DNA: TGTGCCAGCAGCGCCAACCGCGGACAGGGTAAGGACACTGAAGCTTTCTTT; CDR3: CASSANRGQGKDTEAFF
D: TRBD1; size: once; J: TRBJ1-1; V: TRBV19; DNA: TGTGCCAGTAAGACAGGGGGCTGGTCTGAAGCTTTCTTT; CDR3: CASKTGGWSEAFF
D: .; size: .; J: TRBJ2-1; V: TRBV7-2; DNA: TGTGCCAGCAGCATCAACTATCAGGGGGGTGAGCAGTTCTTC; CDR3: CASSINYQGGEQFF
D: TRBD2; size: .; J: TRBJ2-5; V: TRBV5-1; DNA: TGCGCCAGCAGGTGGGGGACTAGCGGGAGTCCGGGAGAGACCCAGTACTTC; CDR3: CASRWGTSGSPGETQYF
D: TRBD1; size: .; J: TRBJ2-2; V: TRBV5-1; DNA: TGCGCCAGCAGCTTGGTCCCAACAGGGGGCACCGGGGAGCTGTTTTTT; CDR3: CASSLVPTGGTGELFF
D: TRBD1; size: .; J: TRBJ2-7; V: TRBV27; DNA: TGTGCCAGCAGTTTATCCCGGACAGGGGTAACCTACGAGCAGTACTTC; CDR3: CASSLSRTGVTYEQYF
D: .; size: once; J: TRBJ1-1; V: TRBV7-2; DNA: TGTGCCAGCAGCACCCAGCGAGGGAAGAACACTGAAGCTTTCTTT; CDR3: CASSTQRGKNTEAFF
D: .; size: .; J: TRBJ1-1; V: TRBV30; DNA: TGTGCCTGGAAACAGGACAAGAACACTGAAGCTTTCTTT; CDR3: CAWKQDKNTEAFF
D: TRBD1; size: .; J: TRBJ2-7; V: TRBV7-9; DNA: TGTGCCAGCAGCCGAATAACCGGGACAGGGGACGAGCAGTACTTC; CDR3: CASSRITGTGDEQYF
D: TRBD1; size: .; J: TRBJ2-7; V: TRBV5-1; DNA: TGCGCCAGCAGCGTAAGCCGGGACAGGGCCGCCGAGCAGTACTTC; CDR3: CASSVSRDRAAEQYF
D: TRBD1; size: .; J: TRBJ1-6; V: TRBV5-4; DNA: TGTGCCAGCAGCTTGGCTGGGACAGGGGTCCATAATTCACCCCTCCACTTT; CDR3: CASSLAGTGVHNSPLHF
D: .; size: .; J: TRBJ2-2; V: TRBV3-1/TRBV3-2; DNA: TGTGCCAGCTTCGGGGGGCAGAAGAACACCGGGGAGCTGTTTTTT; CDR3: CASFGGQKNTGELFF
D: TRBD2; size: .; J: TRBJ2-1; V: TRBV15; DNA: TGTGCCACCAGCAAAAGCGGGAGCCTCTCCTACAATGAGCAGTTCTTC; CDR3: CATSKSGSLSYNEQFF
D: .; size: .; J: TRBJ1-3; V: TRBV10-3; DNA: TGTGCCACCGTCGAGGGGAGGGGAAACACCATATATTTT; CDR3: CATVEGRGNTIYF
D: TRBD1; size: .; J: TRBJ1-1; V: TRBV7-9; DNA: TGTGCCAGCAGCTTATTACAGGGGTCCGGTTCGATCACTGAAGCTTTCTTT; CDR3: CASSLLQGSGSITEAFF
D: TRBD1; size: .; J: TRBJ2-7; V: TRBV10-3; DNA: TGTGCCATCAGTGATATATACAGGGGCTCCTACGAGCAGTACTTC; CDR3: CAISDIYRGSYEQYF
D: TRBD2; size: .; J: TRBJ2-5; V: TRBV6-5; DNA: TGTGCCATGCGGGGGACCTACGGGGAGACCCAGTACTTC; CDR3: CAMRGTYGETQYF
D: TRBD1; size: .; J: TRBJ1-1; V: TRBV30; DNA: TGTGCCTGGTACAGGGGACTGAACACTGAAGCTTTCTTT; CDR3: CAWYRGLNTEAFF
D: .; size: once; J: TRBJ1-5; V: TRBV5-1; DNA: TGCGCCAGCAGCTTGGGGGGAGGTGACCAGCCCCAGCATTTT; CDR3: CASSLGGGDQPQHF
D: .; size: .; J: TRBJ2-1; V: TRBV3-1/TRBV3-2; DNA: TGTGCCAGCAGCCCTAATACAGGGATACCTTACAATGAGCAGTTCTTC; CDR3: CASSPNTGIPYNEQFF
D: .; size: .; J: TRBJ1-2; V: TRBV25-1; DNA: TGTGCCAGCAGTGAACTGTCCGGCTACACCTTC; CDR3: CASSELSGYTF
D: .; size: .; J: TRBJ1-5; V: TRBV27; DNA: TGTGCCAGCAGTTTCCGATACAGTGAGAGCAATCAGCCCCAGCATTTT; CDR3: CASSFRYSESNQPQHF
D: TRBD1; size: .; J: TRBJ1-2; V: TRBV6-6; DNA: TGTGCCAGCAGTATCAGGGGGCGCGCGCTGGTGAACGGCTACACCTTC; CDR3: CASSIRGRALVNGYTF
D: .; size: once; J: TRBJ2-7; V: TRBV19; DNA: TGTGCCAGTAGTCGTCCGGCGGGCGACCACGAGCAGTACTTC; CDR3: CASSRPAGDHEQYF
D: TRBD2; size: .; J: TRBJ2-1; V: TRBV9; DNA: TGTGCCAGCAGCGTGACTAGCGGGTGGGTTGAGCAGTTCTTC; CDR3: CASSVTSGWVEQFF
D: .; size: .; J: TRBJ1-4; V: TRBV9; DNA: TGTGCCAGCAGCGTGGGGCCAGGAGCTAATGAAAAACTGTTTTTT; CDR3: CASSVGPGANEKLFF
D: TRBD1; size: .; J: TRBJ2-7; V: TRBV10-3; DNA: TGTGCCATCAGTGTAAGTGAGTCGGCAGGGGGTGGTGAGCAGTACTTC; CDR3: CAISVSESAGGGEQYF